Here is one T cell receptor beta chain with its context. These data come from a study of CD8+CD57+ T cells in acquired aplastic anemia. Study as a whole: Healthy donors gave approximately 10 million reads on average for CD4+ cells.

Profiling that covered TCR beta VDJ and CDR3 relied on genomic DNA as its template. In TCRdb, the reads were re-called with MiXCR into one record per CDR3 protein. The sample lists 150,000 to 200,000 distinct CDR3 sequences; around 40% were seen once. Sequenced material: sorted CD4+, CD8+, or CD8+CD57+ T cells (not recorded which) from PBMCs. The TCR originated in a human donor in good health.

CDR3 loop: CASSLNREAFF. The CDR3 coding sequence is TGTGCCAGCAGCTTAAACCGTGAAGCTTTCTTT. The genes are TRBV7-9 and TRBJ1-1; the D is unclear. The CDR3 contains 11 residues. Trimming left V 2 bases short and J 7 bases short, with 5 bases between. CDR1 is SEHNR, CDR2 FQNEAQ, per germline (reference sequence).